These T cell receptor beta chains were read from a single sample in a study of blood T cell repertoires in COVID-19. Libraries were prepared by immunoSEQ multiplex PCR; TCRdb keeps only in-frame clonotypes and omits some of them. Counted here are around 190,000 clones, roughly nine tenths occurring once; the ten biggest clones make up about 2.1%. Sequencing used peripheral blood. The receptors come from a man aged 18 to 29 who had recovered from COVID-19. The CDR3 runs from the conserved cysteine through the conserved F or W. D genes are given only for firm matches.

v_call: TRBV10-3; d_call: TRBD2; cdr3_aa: CAISEGRERLGEQFF
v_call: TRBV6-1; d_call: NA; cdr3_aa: CASSEARGLPYSFYEQYF
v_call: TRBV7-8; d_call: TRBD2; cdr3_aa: CASTDVLTSGSYEQYF
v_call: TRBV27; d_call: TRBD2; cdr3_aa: CASRPGLAALSNEQYF
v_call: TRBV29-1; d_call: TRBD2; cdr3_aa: CSVSGSVSRSSYEQYF
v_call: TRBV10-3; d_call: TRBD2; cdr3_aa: CAIRGPSGSGELFF
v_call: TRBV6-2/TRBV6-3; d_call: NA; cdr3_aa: CASSPRVGEAFF
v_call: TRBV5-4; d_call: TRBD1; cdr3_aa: CASSLGRGQLTLKHGYTF
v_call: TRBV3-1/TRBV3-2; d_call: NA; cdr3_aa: CASSRLFTDTQYF
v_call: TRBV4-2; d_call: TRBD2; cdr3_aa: CASSQDQSGSSGDTQYF
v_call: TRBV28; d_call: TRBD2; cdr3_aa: CASSLDSGSGNTQYF
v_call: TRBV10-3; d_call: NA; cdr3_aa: CAISERGTEAFF
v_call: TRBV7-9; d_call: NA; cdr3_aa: CASSSVGGLRDTQYF
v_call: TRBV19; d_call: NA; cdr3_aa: CASSIGQATDTQYF
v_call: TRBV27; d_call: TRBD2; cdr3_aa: CASRESRTSGFHYNEQFF
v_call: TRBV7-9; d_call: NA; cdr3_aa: CASSFRGDGEAFF
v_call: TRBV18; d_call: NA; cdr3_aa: CASSPPSRTHTGELFF
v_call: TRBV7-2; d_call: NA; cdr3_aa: CASSLGGIAPQHF
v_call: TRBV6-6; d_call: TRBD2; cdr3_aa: CASRSGTIQETQYF
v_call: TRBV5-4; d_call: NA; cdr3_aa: CASTNLGIRNNEQFF
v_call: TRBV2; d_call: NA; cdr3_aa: CASRSDRRNEQFF
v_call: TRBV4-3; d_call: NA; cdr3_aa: CASSQEPSGAGANVLTF
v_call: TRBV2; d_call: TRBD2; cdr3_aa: CASSFNPSGSYNEQFF
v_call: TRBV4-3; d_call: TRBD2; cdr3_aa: CASSSTSSGTGELFF
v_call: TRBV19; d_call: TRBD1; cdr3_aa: CASSILGQHSGANVLTF
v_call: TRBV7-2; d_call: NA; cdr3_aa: CASSPPGPEQYF
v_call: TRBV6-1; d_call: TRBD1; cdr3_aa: CASSERTGGGYEQYF
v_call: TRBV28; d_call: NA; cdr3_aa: CASSLGAVVNIQYF
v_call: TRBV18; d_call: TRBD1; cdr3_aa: CASSRQGEGDEQYF
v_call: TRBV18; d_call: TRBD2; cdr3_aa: CASSPGRLAGYRGGVYEQYF
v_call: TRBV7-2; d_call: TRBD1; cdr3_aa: CASSLGTGGGHNEQFF
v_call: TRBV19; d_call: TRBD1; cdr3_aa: CASRDRGGEKLFF
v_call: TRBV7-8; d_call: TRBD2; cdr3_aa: CASSLAGTSGTYEQYF
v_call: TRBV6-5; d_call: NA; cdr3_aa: CASSYSIGQETQYF
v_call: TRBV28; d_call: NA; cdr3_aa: CASTTGASARRVF
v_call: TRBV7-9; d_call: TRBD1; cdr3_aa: CASSWDRGTEAFF
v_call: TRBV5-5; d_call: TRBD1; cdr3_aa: CASSELQGSNYGYTF
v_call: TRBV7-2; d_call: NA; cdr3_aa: CASSVSWGVSTDTQYF
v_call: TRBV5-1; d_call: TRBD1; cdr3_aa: CASSLGTGIDEKLFF
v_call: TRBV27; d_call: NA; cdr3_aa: CASLGAGAGANVLTF
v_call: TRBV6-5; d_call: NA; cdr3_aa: CASSYQPTGVPDTQYF
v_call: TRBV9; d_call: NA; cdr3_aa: CASGKAAEQFF
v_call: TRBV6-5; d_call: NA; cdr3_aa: CASSIVPDTEAFF
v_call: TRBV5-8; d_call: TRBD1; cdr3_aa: CASSLGTERNQPQHF
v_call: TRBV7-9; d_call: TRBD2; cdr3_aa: CASNLMTSDTTDTQYF
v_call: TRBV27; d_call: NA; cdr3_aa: CASSLSGTEAFF
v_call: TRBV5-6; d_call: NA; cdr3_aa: CASSLEVTSGELFF
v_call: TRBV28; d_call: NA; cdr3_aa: CASSSPGLGTEAFF
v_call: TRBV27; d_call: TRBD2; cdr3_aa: CASSYGGSSYEQYF
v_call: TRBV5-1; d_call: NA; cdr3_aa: CASSLAGTDTQYF
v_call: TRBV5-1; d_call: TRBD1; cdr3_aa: CASSPDRENQPQHF
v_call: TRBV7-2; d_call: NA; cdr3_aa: CASSLGPGVETQYF